The TCR beta chain under discussion was sequenced for a study of Graves' ophthalmopathy and Graves' hyperthyroidism. This CDR3 has 15 residues. V was clipped by 5 bases and J by 2 bases, with 14 bases between them. Germline-derived CDR1 and CDR2 are SGHVS and FQNEAQ. General study findings and limits: Sensitivity reached roughly 88% and specificity approximately 81% for a 13-signature model separating ophthalmopathy from stable hyperthyroidism. Sensitivity reached nearly 71% and specificity 72.22% when the model predicted ophthalmopathy progression.

RNA transcripts were the template, and TCR beta CDR3 regions were amplified from them. The library came from an HTBI-primed first-round RT-PCR and a second-round multiplex PCR. TCRdb redid the calling of the multiplex PCR reads with MiXCR, one entry per CDR3 protein. The sample records roughly 420,000 distinct CDR3 sequences, around 21% being singletons. With respect to this clonotype: Antigen specificity is unknown.

The TCR was taken from a woman between 18 and 29 years old with stable Graves' hyperthyroidism. The chain employs TRBV7-8 and TRBJ2-3, with a tentative D call TRBD2 (6 bases). The sample taken for sequencing was peripheral blood. The CDR3 reads CASSPEGLSTDTQYF. The CDR3 DNA follows: TGTGCCAGCAGCCCCGAGGGACTCTCCACAGATACGCAGTATTTT.